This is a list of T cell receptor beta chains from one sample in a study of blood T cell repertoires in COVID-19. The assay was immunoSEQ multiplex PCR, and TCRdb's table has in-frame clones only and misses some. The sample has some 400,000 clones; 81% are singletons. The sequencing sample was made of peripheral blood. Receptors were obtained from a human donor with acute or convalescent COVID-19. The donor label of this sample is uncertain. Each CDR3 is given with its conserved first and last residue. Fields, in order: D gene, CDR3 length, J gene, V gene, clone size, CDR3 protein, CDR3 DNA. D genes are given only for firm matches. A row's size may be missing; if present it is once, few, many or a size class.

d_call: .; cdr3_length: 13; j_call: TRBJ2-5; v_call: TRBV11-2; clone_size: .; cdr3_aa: CASSYRVEETQYF; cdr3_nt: TGTGCCAGCAGTTACAGGGTTGAGGAGACCCAGTACTTC
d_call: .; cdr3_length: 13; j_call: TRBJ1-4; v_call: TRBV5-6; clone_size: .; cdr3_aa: CASTSGRNEKLFF; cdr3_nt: TGTGCCAGCACCTCGGGGAGAAATGAAAAACTGTTTTTT
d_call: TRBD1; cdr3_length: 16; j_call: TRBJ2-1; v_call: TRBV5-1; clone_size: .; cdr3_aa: CASSRTGGIAYNEQFF; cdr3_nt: TGCGCCAGCAGCAGAACAGGGGGCATCGCCTACAATGAGCAGTTCTTC
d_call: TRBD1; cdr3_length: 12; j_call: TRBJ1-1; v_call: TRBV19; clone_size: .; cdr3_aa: CASSIPGQGAFF; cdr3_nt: TGTGCCAGTAGTATTCCGGGACAGGGAGCTTTCTTT
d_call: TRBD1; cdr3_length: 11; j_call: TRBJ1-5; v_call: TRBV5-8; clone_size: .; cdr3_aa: CASSQGAAQHF; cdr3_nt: TGTGCCAGCAGTCAGGGGGCGGCCCAGCATTTT
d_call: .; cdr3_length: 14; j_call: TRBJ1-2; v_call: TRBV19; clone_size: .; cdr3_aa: CASNLGVIDYGYTF; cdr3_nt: TGTGCCAGTAATCTAGGGGTTATTGACTATGGCTACACCTTC
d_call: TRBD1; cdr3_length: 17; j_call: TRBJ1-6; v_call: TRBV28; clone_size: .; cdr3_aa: CASSLYLPGQGRSPLHF; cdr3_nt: TGTGCCAGCAGTTTATACCTACCGGGACAGGGACGTTCACCCCTCCACTTT
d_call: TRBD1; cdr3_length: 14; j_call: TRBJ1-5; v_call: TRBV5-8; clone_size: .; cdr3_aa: CASSSGQTGQPQHF; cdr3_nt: TGTGCCAGCAGCTCGGGACAGACAGGCCAGCCCCAGCATTTT
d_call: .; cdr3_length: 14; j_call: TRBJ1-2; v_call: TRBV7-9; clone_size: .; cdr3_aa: CASSFPTGIVGYTF; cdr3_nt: TGTGCCAGCAGCTTCCCAACAGGGATCGTAGGCTACACCTTC
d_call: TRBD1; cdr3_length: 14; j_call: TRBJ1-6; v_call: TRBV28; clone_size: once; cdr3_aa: CASSWDRGRSPLHF; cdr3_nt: TGTGCCAGCAGTTGGGACAGGGGGCGTTCACCCCTCCACTTT
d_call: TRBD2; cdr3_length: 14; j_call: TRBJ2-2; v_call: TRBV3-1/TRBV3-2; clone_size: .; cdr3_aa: CASSLAGVTGELFF; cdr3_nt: TGTGCCAGCAGCCTTGCGGGGGTCACCGGGGAGCTGTTTTTT
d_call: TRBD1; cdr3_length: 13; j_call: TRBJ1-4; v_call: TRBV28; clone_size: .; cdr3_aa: CASSLGQGGKLFF; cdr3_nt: TGTGCCAGCAGTTTAGGACAGGGGGGAAAACTGTTTTTT
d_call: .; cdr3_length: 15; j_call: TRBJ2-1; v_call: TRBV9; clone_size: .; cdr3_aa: CASSAPPGSNNEQFF; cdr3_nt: TGTGCCAGCAGCGCCCCACCGGGATCGAACAATGAGCAGTTCTTC
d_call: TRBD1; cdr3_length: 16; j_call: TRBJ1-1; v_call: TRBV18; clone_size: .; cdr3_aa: CASSPSMATGSTEAFF; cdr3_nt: TGTGCCAGCTCACCGTCTATGGCGACAGGGAGCACTGAAGCTTTCTTT
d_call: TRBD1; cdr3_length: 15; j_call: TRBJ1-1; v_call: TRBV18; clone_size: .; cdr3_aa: CASSPSRGQKREAFF; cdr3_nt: TGTGCCAGCTCACCATCGAGGGGACAGAAGCGAGAAGCTTTCTTT
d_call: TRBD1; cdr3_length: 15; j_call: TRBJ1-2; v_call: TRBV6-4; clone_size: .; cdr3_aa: CASSARDRGDYGYTF; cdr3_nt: TGTGCCAGCAGTGCCAGGGACAGGGGGGACTATGGCTACACCTTC
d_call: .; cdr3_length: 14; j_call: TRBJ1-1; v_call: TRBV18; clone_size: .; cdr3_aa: CASSPLESDTEAFF; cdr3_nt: TGTGCCAGCTCACCACTTGAAAGCGACACTGAAGCTTTCTTT
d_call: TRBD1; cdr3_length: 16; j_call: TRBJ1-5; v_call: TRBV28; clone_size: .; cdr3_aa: CASSPRGQGDNQPQHF; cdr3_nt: TGTGCCAGCAGTCCCCGGGGACAGGGCGACAATCAGCCCCAGCATTTT
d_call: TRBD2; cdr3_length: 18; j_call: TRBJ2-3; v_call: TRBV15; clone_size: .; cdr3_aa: CATRWPSGRARGTDTQYF; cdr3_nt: TGTGCCACCAGGTGGCCTAGCGGGAGGGCCCGTGGCACAGATACGCAGTATTTT
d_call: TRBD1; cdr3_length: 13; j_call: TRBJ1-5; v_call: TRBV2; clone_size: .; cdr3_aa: CASSGGTVQPQHF; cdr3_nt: TGTGCCAGCAGTGGGGGGACAGTTCAGCCCCAGCATTTT
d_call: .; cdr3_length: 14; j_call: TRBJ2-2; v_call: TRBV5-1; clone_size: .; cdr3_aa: CASSRTENTGELFF; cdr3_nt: TGCGCCAGCAGCAGGACAGAGAACACCGGGGAGCTGTTTTTT
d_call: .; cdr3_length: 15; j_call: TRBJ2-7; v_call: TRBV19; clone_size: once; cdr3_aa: CATSSPDKSSYEQYF; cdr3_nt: TGTGCCACCTCAAGCCCGGACAAATCTTCCTACGAGCAGTACTTC
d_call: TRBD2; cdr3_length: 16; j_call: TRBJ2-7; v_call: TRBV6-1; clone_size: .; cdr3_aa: CASSESSGRRPYEQYF; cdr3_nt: TGTGCCAGCAGTGAATCTAGCGGGAGGAGGCCATACGAGCAGTACTTC
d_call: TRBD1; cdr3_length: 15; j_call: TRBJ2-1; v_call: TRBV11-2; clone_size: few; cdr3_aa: CASSSRTGVRNEQFF; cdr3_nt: TGTGCCAGCAGCTCTCGGACAGGGGTCCGGAATGAGCAGTTCTTC
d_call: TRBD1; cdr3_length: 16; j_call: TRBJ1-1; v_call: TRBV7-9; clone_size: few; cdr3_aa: CASSKSNRDRGGEAFF; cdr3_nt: TGTGCCAGCAGCAAAAGTAACCGGGACAGGGGAGGTGAAGCTTTCTTT
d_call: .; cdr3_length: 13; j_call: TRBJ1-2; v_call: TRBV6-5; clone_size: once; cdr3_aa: CASKGLFLRRYTF; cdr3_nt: TGTGCCAGCAAGGGGTTATTCCTTAGGCGCTACACCTTC
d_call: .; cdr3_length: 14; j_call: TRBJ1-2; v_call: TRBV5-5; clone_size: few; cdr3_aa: CASSPQSRGQGYTF; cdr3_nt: TGTGCCAGCAGCCCCCAGTCACGGGGACAAGGCTACACCTTC
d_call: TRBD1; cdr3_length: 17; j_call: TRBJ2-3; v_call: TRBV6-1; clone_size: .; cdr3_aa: CASSDYLGQGITDTQYF; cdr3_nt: TGTGCCAGCAGTGATTATCTAGGACAGGGCATCACAGATACGCAGTATTTT
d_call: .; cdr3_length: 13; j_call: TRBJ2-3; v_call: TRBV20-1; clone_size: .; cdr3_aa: CSASGGYTDTQYF; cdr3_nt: TGCAGTGCTAGTGGCGGATACACAGATACGCAGTATTTT
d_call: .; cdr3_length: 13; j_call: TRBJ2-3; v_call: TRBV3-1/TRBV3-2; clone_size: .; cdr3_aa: CASSRDFTDTQYF; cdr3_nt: TGTGCCAGCAGCCGGGACTTCACAGATACGCAGTATTTT
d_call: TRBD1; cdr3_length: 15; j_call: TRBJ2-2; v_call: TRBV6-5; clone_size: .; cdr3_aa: CASRQDRGNAGELFF; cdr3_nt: TGTGCCAGCAGGCAAGACAGGGGGAACGCCGGGGAGCTGTTTTTT
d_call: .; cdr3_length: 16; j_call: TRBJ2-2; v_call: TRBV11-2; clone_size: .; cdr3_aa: CASSRRQAPNTGELFF; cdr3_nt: TGTGCCAGCAGCCGACGACAGGCACCGAACACCGGGGAGCTGTTTTTT
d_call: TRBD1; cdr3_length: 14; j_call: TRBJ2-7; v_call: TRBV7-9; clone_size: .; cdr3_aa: CASSRTGWRDEQYF; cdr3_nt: TGTGCCAGCAGCAGGACAGGGTGGAGGGACGAGCAGTACTTC
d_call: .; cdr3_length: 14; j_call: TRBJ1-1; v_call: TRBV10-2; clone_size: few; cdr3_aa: CASSESRRGTEAFF; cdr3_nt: TGCGCCAGCAGTGAGTCTCGCAGGGGAACTGAAGCTTTCTTT
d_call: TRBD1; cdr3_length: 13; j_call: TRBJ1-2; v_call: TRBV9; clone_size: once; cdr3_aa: CASSVDRASGYTF; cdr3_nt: TGTGCCAGCAGCGTCGACAGGGCCAGTGGCTACACCTTC
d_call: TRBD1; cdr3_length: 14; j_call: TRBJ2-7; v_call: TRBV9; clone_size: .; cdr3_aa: CASSVGQGDYEQYF; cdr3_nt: TGTGCCAGCAGCGTGGGACAGGGGGATTACGAGCAGTACTTC
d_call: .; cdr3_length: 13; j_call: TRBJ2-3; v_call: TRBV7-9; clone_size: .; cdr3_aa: CASGGSITDTQYF; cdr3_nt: TGTGCCAGCGGCGGGTCCATCACAGATACGCAGTATTTT
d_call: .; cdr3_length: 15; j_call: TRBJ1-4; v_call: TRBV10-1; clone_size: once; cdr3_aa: CASSESSGSHEKLFF; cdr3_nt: TGCGCCAGCAGTGAGTCATCAGGGTCCCATGAAAAACTGTTTTTT
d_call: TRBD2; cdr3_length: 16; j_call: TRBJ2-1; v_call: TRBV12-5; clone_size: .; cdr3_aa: CASGSALSGRADEQFF; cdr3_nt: TGTGCTAGTGGTTCGGCGTTGAGCGGGAGGGCCGATGAGCAGTTCTTC
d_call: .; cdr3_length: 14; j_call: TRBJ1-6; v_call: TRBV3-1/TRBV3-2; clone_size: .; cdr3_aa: CASSQDAGGSPLHF; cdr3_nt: TGTGCCAGCAGCCAAGATGCGGGGGGCTCACCCCTCCACTTT
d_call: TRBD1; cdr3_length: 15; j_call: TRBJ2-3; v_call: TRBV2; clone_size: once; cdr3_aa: CASSEGTGVSDTQYF; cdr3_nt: TGTGCCAGCAGTGAAGGGACAGGGGTTTCTGATACGCAGTATTTT
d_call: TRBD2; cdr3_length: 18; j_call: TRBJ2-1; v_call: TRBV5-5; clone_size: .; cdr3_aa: CASRAGTSGSINYNEQFF; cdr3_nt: TGTGCCAGCAGGGCCGGGACTAGCGGGAGTATCAACTACAATGAGCAGTTCTTC